This paragraph reports one T cell receptor (beta chain). It has no known antigen specificity. No base quality information exists; no much larger clone differs at one position. The data were taken from a study of cytomegalovirus exposure and HLA in healthy donors (dated by TCRdb to about 2017). Looking at the study overall: An earlier analysis of about 530 of the donors reported 250 to 300 Gb of sequence data and around 110 million unique TCR beta sequences obtained from approximately 180 million T cells. A later genetic analysis used genome-wide SNP genotypes for about 60% of the 666 donors, treating that subset as a discovery cohort. HLA typing included class I and class II loci at four-digit resolution. Every discovery cohort repertoire had been produced on one sequencing platform. In an earlier analysis of a few hundred of the donors, high-throughput TCR beta sequencing was used to judge whether each TCR beta V gene segment behaved as functional or pseudogenic. Typing coverage varied by locus: roughly 620-630 donors for A, B, C, DRB1 and DQB1; under 550 for DQA1; approximately 610 for DPA1; roughly 450 for DPB1. Alongside the repertoire data, information on donor age, sex, ethnicity and CMV serostatus was compiled. The study aimed to test whether signatures of past pathogen exposure could be identified by cataloging public T cell receptors. Using immunosequencing, the study profiled T cell repertoires from about 610 subjects and related those repertoires to cytomegalovirus serostatus. The genetic ancestry cluster associated with self-reported Caucasian donors included around four fifths of the approximately 410 genotyped donors. About 300 gigabases of sequencing data and around 80 million unique TCR sequences made up an early release that covered approximately 650 HLA-typed donors. The later analysis used no new phenotypic data to find candidate immune exposures, relying instead on TCR beta sequences and their occurrence across donors. In addition to the first cohort of roughly 670 subjects, a separate validation cohort of 120 different subjects was used. Across approximately 400 genotyped donors of the cohort, an average of about 240,000 unique TCR beta nucleotide sequences per donor were sequenced, and 15% to 20% of those sequences were non-productive. Because of strong linkage in the cohort, roughly 5 DR-DQ haplotypes were treated as single units for association and clustering. To predict cytomegalovirus infection status, the study brought together high-throughput TCR immunosequencing, statistical association of individual TCRs with disease status, and machine learning. In a later analysis, previously published TCR beta repertoires from about 670 donors were re-analyzed and high-resolution HLA genotyping was added so that TCR occurrence patterns could be studied.

Results and caveats for the whole study, not just this receptor: A later analysis associated about 17,000 TCR beta sequences with specific HLA alleles at a false discovery rate of 0.05. A cluster of highly shared sequence variants was judged likely to be a technical artifact of the sequencing pipeline. The earlier analysis of fewer than 750 of the donors excluded seventeen rarely observed V segments, including chromosome 9 orphons, because counts were too low. In the study, about 150 TCR beta chains were listed as associated with cytomegalovirus. The authors suggested that the approach could potentially be generalized to other disease states and immunological phenotypes. According to a later analysis, parvovirus B19, influenza, CMV and Epstein-Barr virus appeared linked to several top co-occurrence clusters. In a later analysis, HLA-associated TCR beta chains were found to be more clonally expanded and to have lower generation probabilities than equally common non-associated chains. A further reported finding was that TCR beta sequences accurately predicted the HLA-A and HLA-B alleles for most subjects in the first cohort. Because HLA typing was missing for some donors at each locus, association tests included only the typed subset. According to a later analysis, TCR association rates differed among HLA loci, with DRB1 alleles showing the most associated TCRs and HLA-C alleles showing the fewest. Assigning TCR associations to individual alleles was difficult when HLA alleles, especially DR and DQ, strongly co-occurred. An association between a missense DCLRE1C variant and V-gene and J-gene trimming of TCR beta chains was found in a later genetic analysis and replicated in an independent cohort. Most TCR sequences were seen in very few donors, while some public TCRs were found in many individuals. In a later genetic analysis, fewer N-insertions in productive TCRs were reported among donors in an Asian-associated ancestry cluster than the roughly 700-donor mean. A few of the identified cytomegalovirus-associated TCR beta chains were confirmed in vitro to be specific for cytomegalovirus antigens. According to a later analysis, most CMV-associated TCR beta chains appeared to be HLA-restricted, and the HLA associations seemed to be driven largely by CMV exposure. CMV serostatus was the only immune exposure information available for the cohort. In this cohort, only TCR beta chains were sequenced, and detectable features were limited by the absence of alpha or paired-chain data. Cytomegalovirus status was reported to be diagnosed by the classifier with high specificity and sensitivity in both the original and validation cohorts. Correlated functional status among segregating V segments might reflect linkage disequilibrium, but an unknown experimental factor could not be ruled out. Broadly in line with IMGT annotations, most TCR beta V segments showed up in productive rearrangements about 90% or about 30% of the time in an earlier analysis of several hundred of the donors. Roughly uniform sequencing depth across donors was assumed in presence/absence analyses, although this assumption may not hold.

Libraries were prepared through the immunoSEQ multiplex PCR assay. A mixture of 60 forward primers for TCR Vbeta segments and 13 reverse primers for TCR Jbeta segments was used in the multiplex PCR. A multiplex PCR assay on genomic DNA amplified the CDR3 region of rearranged TCR beta genes. The amplified TCR beta libraries were sequenced on the Illumina HiSeq System as 87-base-pair reads. The published analysis was carried out like this. In a later analysis, approximately 74 million unique TCR beta chains were counted across the roughly 610 repertoires, and roughly 11 million of these chains were shared by at least two donors. To remove PCR and sequencing errors, raw reads were error-corrected and collapsed into unique sequences using a nearest-neighbor algorithm that merged closely related sequences. To assign V, D and J gene segments, CDR3 sequences were aligned to IMGT reference sequences. Each retained sequence needed at least a six-nucleotide match to both a V gene segment and a J gene segment. Rearrangements were classified as productive when the CDR3 lacked stop codons and remained in frame with V and J, and all other rearrangements were classified as non-productive. Following IMGT convention, CDR3 was defined as the stretch from the second conserved V-encoded cysteine to the conserved J-encoded phenylalanine. In an earlier analysis of around 570 of the donors, sequences lacking an unambiguous match to a single V gene segment were excluded. An earlier analysis of a few hundred of the donors called V segments functional above 56.7% productive rearrangements and segregating when the between-donor standard deviation exceeded 5%. A statistical classification framework was built for diagnosing cytomegalovirus status from the catalog of TCR beta chain sequences. In a later analysis, TCR nucleotide sequences were compared against IMGT/GENE-DB human TR gene sequences so that V and J genes could be assigned. The TCRdist pipeline was used in a later analysis to assign CDR3 sequences and most-parsimonious VDJ recombination scenarios. In a later analysis, each TCR beta chain was defined by its CDR3 amino acid sequence together with its V-gene family, and reads without a unique V-gene family were excluded. In a later analysis, approximately 590 highly shared, low-generation-probability nucleotide sequences were removed to address suspected cross-contamination and a sequencing artifact. A later analysis calculated a clonal expansion index for each public chain from normalized within-repertoire ranks of inferred template counts. A later analysis computed generation probabilities with a VDJ recombination model fitted to out-of-frame rearrangements, and checked the results against IGoR. Hypergeometric tests were used in a later analysis to score TCR-TCR, TCR-HLA and TCR-CMV co-occurrence, with a repertoire-size bias correction applied to the TCR pairs. To estimate false discovery rates, a later analysis permuted the HLA or CMV assignments 20 times. A later analysis grouped co-occurring TCRs with DBSCAN, adding TCRdist sequence similarity when clustering within HLA-allele-positive subsets. Co-occurrence clustering excluded repertoires with fewer than 30,000 or more than 120,000 public chains, plus five with anomalous nucleotide sharing. TCRdb's version of the immuneACCESS table is confined to in-frame rearrangements and falls short of the full clone set. An unresolved V gene accounts for under half of the shortfall where checked; the remainder is of unknown origin. V, J and clone size are taken as reported in that table, and D and trimming were inferred from the DNA itself. The sample table shows about 140,000 clones, and around 80% are seen once. The ten biggest clones cover over 8.5% of the sample.

The cohort consisted of 666 healthy bone marrow donors. Cohort members were all nominally healthy when sampled, although unrecorded immune exposures were likely present. The donor was CMV seropositive and was included in the group of around 300 seropositive cohort members. A peripheral blood sample was collected from each donor, and TCR beta sequencing was performed on peripheral blood mononuclear cells. The Qiagen DNeasy Blood Extraction Kit was used to extract genomic DNA from the blood cell samples. The source is a woman aged 45-60 years in good health and CMV-seropositive. The sequencing sample was made of PBMCs.

The sequenced DNA is TGTGCCAGCAGTTTACCAGGACAGGGTTCCTACGAGCAGTACTTC. Its translation is CASSLPGQGSYEQYF. The rearranged segments are TRBV28 and TRBJ2-7, with 8 central nucleotides matching TRBD1. Spanning cysteine to phenylalanine, the CDR3 consists of 15 amino acids. Here the CDR3 DNA is all that survives: 45 bases in frame from base 1. The germline V gene sets CDR1 to MDHEN and CDR2 to SYDVKM. Germline trimming amounts to 2 bases on V and 1 base on J, with 4 as the count of junction bases outside the gene matches.